This T cell receptor (beta chain) is drawn from a study of T-cell reconstitution after alpha-beta-depleted transplantation in children. Whole-study findings and limits: At around two months after transplant, the alpha-beta T cells were reportedly derived from several hundred expanded clones that came from non-depleted graft cells. After one year, T-cell counts and TCRbeta diversity mostly came from new T cells.

It was with unique molecular identifiers that the TCRbeta library was prepared. One entry per CDR3 protein, called by TCRdb with MiXCR from the PCR reads. This sample yields over 100,000 distinct CDR3 sequences, of which 10% are seen a single time; 30% to 35% belongs to the top ten. Notes on this clonotype: Its antigen is undetermined.

This clonotype originated in a boy aged 2 to 9 with acute lymphoblastic leukemia, due to receive a stem cell transplant. The source material was PBMCs, sampled before TCRalphabeta/CD19-depleted stem cell transplant.

The CDR3 DNA sequence: TGTGCCAGCAGCCCCCCGACAGGGGTAGGGACCGGGGAGCTGTTTTTT. It is translated as CASSPPTGVGTGELFF. The chain is built from TRBV5-6 and TRBJ2-2, with 8 bases identical to TRBD1. V was pared by 4 bases and J by 5 bases, with 10 bases of the junction left unmatched. Germline CDR1 reads SGHDT; CDR2 reads YYEEEE. The CDR3 is 16 residues long.